This T cell receptor beta chain was recorded in a study of shared clonotypes between healthy human individuals. For the study at large: A few men and two women, aged 18 to 49, were donors. CD8 memory received one plate per donor, CD8 naive two, CD4 memory three and CD4 naive three.

General study results and limits: Sorted-subset samples were not fully sequenced, rarefaction indicated.

The CDR3 covers 15 residues. V was shortened by 2 bases and J by 1 base, with 12 bases between the two germline ends. Comments on this clone: Its antigen remains unidentified.

Healthy adults negative for HIV, lacking recent acute infections or vaccinations, served as donors. This table comes from immunoSEQ multiplex PCR, and its TCRdb copy is limited to in-frame clones, with some not included. This repertoire shows under 2,500,000 clones, 90% to 97% found once; its top ten account for roughly 0.13%. This chain joins TRBV23-1 and TRBJ2-7; D uncertain. TRBV23-1 is assigned to the ORF class and has an uncertain function. This clonotype originated in a man aged 18 to 29 in good health. Sequenced: naive CD4+ T cells sorted from blood. Subset described: CD45RA+ positively selected. This CDR3 reads CASSQPSSPSYEQYF. CDR3 DNA sequence: TGCGCCAGCAGTCAACCCTCTTCCCCTTCCTACGAGCAGTACTTC.